This T cell receptor beta chain was found in a study of T cell repertoires in cytomegalovirus infection. V lost 0 bases to trimming and J lost 4 bases; unmatched junction nucleotides: 10. The CDR3 consists of 18 residues. CDR1 and CDR2 from the germline V gene are SGHRS and YFSETQ. This clonotype turned up a few times. TCRdb processed the reads anew with MiXCR; each CDR3 protein has one entry. The sample records over 250,000 distinct CDR3 sequences, about 26% being singletons. The receptor was derived from a human donor in good health (CMV status not recorded). Some clones in this sample may be carry-over from other donors' samples. V is TRBV5-1 and J is TRBJ2-1, with 10 bases aligning to TRBD2. Sequencing was performed on PBMCs. The CDR3 here is CASSLVSSSGGDYNEQFF. The CDR3 nucleotides read TGCGCCAGCAGCTTGGTGTCGTCTAGCGGGGGAGATTACAATGAGCAGTTCTTC.